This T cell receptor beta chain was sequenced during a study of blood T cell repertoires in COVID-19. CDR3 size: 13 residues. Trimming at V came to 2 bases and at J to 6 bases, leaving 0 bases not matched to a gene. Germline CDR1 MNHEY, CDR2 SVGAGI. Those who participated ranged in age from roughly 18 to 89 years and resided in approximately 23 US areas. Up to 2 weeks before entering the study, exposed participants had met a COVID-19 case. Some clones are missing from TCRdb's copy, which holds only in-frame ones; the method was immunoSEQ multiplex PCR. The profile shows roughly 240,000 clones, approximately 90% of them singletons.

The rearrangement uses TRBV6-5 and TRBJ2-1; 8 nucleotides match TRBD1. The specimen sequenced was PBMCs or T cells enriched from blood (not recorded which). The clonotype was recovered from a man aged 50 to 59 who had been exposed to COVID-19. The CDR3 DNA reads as TGTGCCAGCAGTTACGGGACAGGCAATGAGCAGTTCTTC. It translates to CASSYGTGNEQFF.